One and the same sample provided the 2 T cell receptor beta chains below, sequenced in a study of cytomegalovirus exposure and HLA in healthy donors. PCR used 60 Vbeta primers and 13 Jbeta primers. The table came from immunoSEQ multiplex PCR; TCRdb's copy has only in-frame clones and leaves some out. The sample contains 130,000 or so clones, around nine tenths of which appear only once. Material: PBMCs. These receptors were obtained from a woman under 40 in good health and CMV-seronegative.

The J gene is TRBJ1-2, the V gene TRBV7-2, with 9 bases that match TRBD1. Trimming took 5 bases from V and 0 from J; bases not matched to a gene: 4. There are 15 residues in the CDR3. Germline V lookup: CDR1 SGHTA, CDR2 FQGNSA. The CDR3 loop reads CASSPRQGANYGYTF. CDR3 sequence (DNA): TGTGCCAGCAGCCCGCGACAGGGGGCTAACTATGGCTACACCTTC.

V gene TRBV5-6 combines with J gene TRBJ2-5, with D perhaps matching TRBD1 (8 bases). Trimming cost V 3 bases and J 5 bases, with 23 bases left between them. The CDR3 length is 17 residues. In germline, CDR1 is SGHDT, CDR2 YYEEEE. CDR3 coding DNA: TGTGCCAGCAGCTGGCTGGCTAGCGGAGGACAGGGCGAGACCCAGTACTTC. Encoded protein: CASSWLASGGQGETQYF.